These 14 T cell receptor beta chains originate from one sample sequenced in a study of neurological immune-mediated disorders. In TCRdb, the 5' RACE reads were re-called with MiXCR into one record per CDR3 protein. Among just over 95,000 distinct CDR3 sequences listed, approximately 3.3% were seen once. The sequenced sample consisted of PBMCs. The source is a woman aged 18 to 35 with multiple sclerosis.

This clonotype has ten or more counts. This rearrangement joins TRBV6-2 or TRBV6-3 to TRBJ2-7; 9 bases agree with TRBD1. Losses at the gene ends were 3 bases for V and 4 bases for J; bases not matched to a gene: 7. Germline V lookup: CDR1 MNHEY, CDR2 SVGEGT. The CDR3 totals 15 residues. CDR3 sequence reads: CASSYSAQGAYEQYF. The CDR3 DNA reads TGTGCCAGCAGTTATTCGGCACAGGGGGCTTACGAGCAGTACTTC.

This clonotype was recorded many times. V gene TRBV18 combines with J gene TRBJ2-3; TRBD2 might be the D (5 bases). The V and J ends lost 0 bases and 14 bases respectively, with 24 bases between them. The CDR3 has 16 amino acids. Germline lookup yields CDR1 KGHSH and CDR2 LQKENI. The CDR3 is CASSPPQAGLLHKLYF. Written as DNA, the CDR3 is TGTGCCAGCTCACCACCACAAGCCGGACTCCTCCACAAGCTGTATTTT.

In this sample, this clonotype turned up many times. This chain connects TRBV18 to TRBJ2-3; D not certain. Germline CDR1 is KGHSH and CDR2 is LQKENI. The V end lost 3 bases, the J end lost 2 bases, and 6 bases lay between the germline ends. This CDR3 region has 13 residues. DNA of the CDR3: TGTGCCAGCTCACCTACATTCACAGATACGCAGTATTTT. This gives the protein CASSPTFTDTQYF.

Ten or more counts support this clonotype. The chain is built from TRBV7-2 and TRBJ2-3; D not certain. Germline values: CDR1 SGHTA, CDR2 FQGNSA. V dropped 6 bases and J dropped 2 bases, with 15 bases sitting between them. This CDR3 is 15 amino acids long. CDR3 bases: TGTGCCAGCAGAGCTCAGCACTCCTCCACAGATACGCAGTATTTT. This translates into CASRAQHSSTDTQYF.

This clonotype has ten or more counts. The CDR3 nucleotides are TGTGCCAAAACCAGGGGGCCGAACACTGAAGCTTTCTTT. This encodes CAKTRGPNTEAFF. The chain joins TRBV10-3 to TRBJ1-1; 8 nucleotides align to TRBD1. The CDR3 is made up of 13 amino acids. In germline, CDR1 is ENHRY, CDR2 SYGVKD. The ends lost 10 bases at V and 1 base at J; junction bases unmatched: 5.

This clonotype was picked up many times. The chain uses TRBV3-1 and TRBJ1-5; D is unclear. Trimming cost V 4 bases and J 1 base, with 11 bases left between them. This CDR3 spans 15 amino acids. The germline V gene has CDR1 LGHDT and CDR2 YNNKEL (reference sequence). CDR3 residues: CASSPTMLSNQPQHF. The CDR3 DNA follows: TGTGCCAGCAGCCCGACAATGTTAAGCAATCAGCCCCAGCATTTT.

The chain employs TRBV19 and TRBJ1-2, with 7 bases matching TRBD1. With V trimmed by 4 bases and J by 3 bases, 5 bases remained unmatched. The CDR3 sequence is 14 residues long. Germline V gene data show CDR1 as LNHDA and CDR2 as SQIVND (reference sequence). The DNA of the CDR3 is TGTGCCAGTAGTACAACCGGGACAGACTATGGCTACACCTTC. It encodes CASSTTGTDYGYTF. Combining the CDR3 with reference TRBV19 and TRBJ1-2 gives the whole variable domain DGGITQSPKYLFRKEGQNVTLSCEQNLNHDAMYWYRQDPGQGLRLIYYSQIVNDFQKGDIAEGYSVSREKKESFPLTVTSAQKNPTAFYLCASSTTGTDYGYTFGSGTRLTVV.

This clonotype occurred many times. The V call is TRBV6-6, the J call TRBJ2-1; TRBD1 matches at 9 bases. Per germline, CDR1 MNHNY and CDR2 SVGAGI (reference sequence). This CDR3 is 15 amino acids long. V lost 4 bases and J lost 7; bases outside the gene matches: 8. Here the CDR3 reads CASSFTGTGRNEQFF. CDR3 nucleotide sequence: TGTGCCAGCAGTTTCACCGGGACAGGGAGGAATGAGCAGTTCTTC.

In this sample, this clonotype turned up many times. J is TRBJ2-7 and V is TRBV7-9, with D possibly being TRBD1 (5 bases). V gave up 6 bases and J gave up 3 bases, with 9 bases separating them. The V gene's germline CDR1 is SEHNR and CDR2 FQNEAQ (reference sequence). The CDR3 has 12 amino acids. The CDR3 reads CASSSTGYEQYF. The CDR3 DNA is TGTGCCAGCAGTTCTACAGGCTACGAGCAGTACTTC. Based on the CDR3 plus reference TRBV7-9 and TRBJ2-7, the full variable domain is DTGVSQNPRHKITKRGQNVTFRCDPISEHNRLYWYRQTLGQGPEFLTYFQNEAQLEKSRLLSDRFSAERPKGSFSTLEIQRTEQGDSAMYLCASSSTGYEQYFGPGTRLTVT.

In this sample, this clonotype turned up a few times. The gene calls are TRBV7-8 and TRBJ1-5, with a tentative D call TRBD1 (6 bases). Trimming cost V 3 bases and J 4 bases, with 13 bases left between them. Germline values: CDR1 SGHVS, CDR2 FQNEAQ. The CDR3 spans 15 residues. The CDR3 spells CASSFIAGENQPQHF. CDR3 nucleotides: TGTGCCAGCAGCTTTATCGCAGGGGAGAATCAGCCCCAGCATTTT.

This clonotype has a count of ten or more. The chain is built from TRBV10-3 and TRBJ1-5; 9 positions match TRBD1. V was pared by 6 bases and J by 5 bases, with 8 bases of the junction left unmatched. The CDR3 consists of 15 residues. Germline CDR1 and CDR2: ENHRY and SYGVKD. Here the CDR3 reads CAISASGQGDQPQHF. CDR3 nucleotides: TGTGCCATCAGCGCATCGGGACAGGGCGATCAGCCCCAGCATTTT.

Ten or more counts support this clonotype. The rearrangement links TRBV18 to TRBJ1-1; D is unresolved. Looked up from germline, CDR1 is KGHSH and CDR2 is LQKENI. There are 13 residues in the CDR3. Deletions cut 3 bases from V and 4 bases from J, with 9 bases between. The CDR3 region has the DNA TGTGCCAGCTCACCCAAGGAGGGCACTGAAGCTTTCTTT. As protein: CASSPKEGTEAFF.

This clonotype occurred many times. The chain carries TRBV12-3 or TRBV12-4 and TRBJ2-2, with TRBD2 as a possible D gene (5 bases). The V end lost 2 bases, the J end lost 4 bases, and 17 bases lay between the germline ends. The CDR3 has 17 residues. The CDR3 nucleotides are TGTGCCAGCAGTTTATATCCTGGCACAGAGGGCACCGGGGAGCTGTTTTTT. Its translation: CASSLYPGTEGTGELFF.

This clonotype has at least ten counts. The chain has TRBV25-1 and TRBJ1-1, with D uncertain. CDR1 is MGHDK and CDR2 is SYGVNS in the germline V gene. The germline V and J ends were trimmed by 0 bases and 7 bases, with 12 bases remaining between them. The CDR3 covers 14 residues. The CDR3 sequence is CASSEYGDTYEAFF. The CDR3 DNA reads TGTGCCAGCAGTGAATATGGGGATACCTATGAAGCTTTCTTT.